This is a list of T cell receptor beta chains from one sample in a study of Ad26.COV2.S vaccination and SARS-CoV-2 variants. Sequencing used immunoSEQ multiplex PCR; TCRdb keeps in-frame clones, though not all of them. The top ten hold 3.6% of the sample, which has under 550,000 clones, roughly 90% seen once. The material was peripheral blood, obtained in a trial of Ad26.COV2.S vaccine versus placebo. The receptors come from a person aged 18-65 years who received the Ad26.COV2.S COVID-19 vaccine or a placebo. Each CDR3 is given with its conserved first and last residue. The D gene is left open where the match is weak. The size entry is marked missing in some rows and otherwise reads once, few, many or a size class.

cdr3_nt cdr3_aa clone_size j_call d_call v_call
TGTGCCAGCAGTTACCCACACCCGGGACAGGGTAATGAGCAGTTCTTC CASSYPHPGQGNEQFF . TRBJ2-1 TRBD1 TRBV6-6
TGTGCCAGTAGTATCAGTAGCAATCAGCCCCAGCATTTT CASSISSNQPQHF . TRBJ1-5 . TRBV19
TGCGCCAGCAGACCGCCAGACAGGTTAGGTGGCTACACCTTC CASRPPDRLGGYTF once TRBJ1-2 . TRBV10-2
TGTGCCAGCAGCCCGCCGACAGGGGTAGGTGAAGCTTTCTTT CASSPPTGVGEAFF . TRBJ1-1 TRBD1 TRBV7-9
TGTGCCAGCAGCCTCGGACACCCGACCTCTGGGGCCAACGTCCTGACTTTC CASSLGHPTSGANVLTF . TRBJ2-6 . TRBV11-2
TGTGCCAGCAGCTTACGAAGCGGCTTCGCAGATACGCAGTATTTT CASSLRSGFADTQYF . TRBJ2-3 . TRBV7-9
TGTGCCAGCACCCTGGATATCTACAATGAGCAGTTCTTC CASTLDIYNEQFF . TRBJ2-1 . TRBV2
TGTGCCAGTAGTCCCGGGGGACACCTTAACTATGGCTACACCTTC CASSPGGHLNYGYTF . TRBJ1-2 . TRBV19
TGCGCCAGCAGCCAAGAGAGGCAGGTGGGAAACACCATATATTTT CASSQERQVGNTIYF . TRBJ1-3 . TRBV4-3
TGCGCCAGCAGCCAAGATCGGGAATTCAGCACAGATACGCAGTATTTT CASSQDREFSTDTQYF . TRBJ2-3 . TRBV4-1
TGTGCCAGCAGTGAAAATTTAAGGGAGAATGAGCAGTTCTTC CASSENLRENEQFF . TRBJ2-1 . TRBV2
TGTGCCAGCAGCTTAGAGGGAACACCCCGGGAGACCCAGTACTTC CASSLEGTPRETQYF . TRBJ2-5 . TRBV7-9
TGTGCCAGCAGCGCGGGACTAGCGGGGGTGGAGACCCAGTACTTC CASSAGLAGVETQYF . TRBJ2-5 TRBD2 TRBV7-2
TGTGCCAGCAGTTCATCCGGGGAGCTGTTTTTT CASSSSGELFF few TRBJ2-2 . TRBV6-5